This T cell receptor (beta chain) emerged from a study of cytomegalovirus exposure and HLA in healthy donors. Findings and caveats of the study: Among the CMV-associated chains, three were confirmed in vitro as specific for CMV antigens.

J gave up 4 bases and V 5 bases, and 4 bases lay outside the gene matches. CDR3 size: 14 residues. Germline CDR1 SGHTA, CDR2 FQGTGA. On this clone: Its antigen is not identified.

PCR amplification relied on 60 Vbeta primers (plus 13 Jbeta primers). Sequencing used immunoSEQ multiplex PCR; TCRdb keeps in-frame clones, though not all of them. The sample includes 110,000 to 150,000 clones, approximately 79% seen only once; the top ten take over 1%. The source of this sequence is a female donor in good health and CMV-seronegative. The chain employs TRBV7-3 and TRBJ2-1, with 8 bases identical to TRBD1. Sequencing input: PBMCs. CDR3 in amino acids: CASSAQGVYNEQFF. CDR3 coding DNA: TGTGCCAGCAGCGCACAGGGGGTTTACAATGAGCAGTTCTTC.